This TCR beta chain was observed in a study of regulatory T cells in long-lasting Graves disease. Many counts were recorded for this clonotype. Documented time point: newly diagnosed GD, antithyroid drugs for less than 3 months. RNA isolated from PBMCs was used to make the TCR library. The CDR3 length is 16 residues. Unmatched junction bases numbered 4, after V lost 0 bases and J lost 2 bases. From germline, CDR1 is DFQATT and CDR2 SNEGSKA (reference sequence). CDR3-region Arm-PCR and iRepertoire HTBI primers produced the TCR beta libraries. TCRdb redid the calling of the multiplex PCR reads with MiXCR, one entry per CDR3 protein. Found here are approximately 540,000 distinct CDR3 sequences, 12% of them singletons; the top ten hold 7.5% to 9%. The same sample was also studied in work on T cells in Graves' hyperthyroidism and ophthalmopathy.

This TCR derives from a woman in her 30s with Graves disease. V usage is TRBV20-1 and J usage is TRBJ2-5, with 12 bases that match TRBD1. The specimen was peripheral blood mononuclear cells (PBMCs), collected at new diagnosis, from a patient treated with antithyroid drugs. CDR3 residues: CSARDTGQGAQETQYF. As DNA, the CDR3 is TGCAGTGCTAGAGATACGGGACAGGGGGCTCAAGAGACCCAGTACTTC.